The next 31 T cell receptor beta chains were all read from a single sample in a study of Ad26.COV2.S vaccination and SARS-CoV-2 variants. The method was immunoSEQ multiplex PCR; TCRdb's version includes in-frame clones alone and lacks a portion of them. The repertoire holds roughly 700,000 clones, about 90% seen once, with approximately 1.5% in the top ten. As to treatment: around 19 received Ad26.COV2.S at low or high dose, single or two shots; several received placebo; per-sample allocation not given. Sampling was done on day 63 after the first vaccine or placebo injection. The material was peripheral blood, obtained in a trial of Ad26.COV2.S vaccine versus placebo. The origin of the receptors is a person between 18 and 65 years old who received the Ad26.COV2.S COVID-19 vaccine or a placebo.

CDR3 protein: CASGSSWGTEAFF. The CDR3 DNA is TGTGCCAGCGGGTCTAGCTGGGGCACTGAAGCTTTCTTT. The chain combines TRBV2 with TRBJ1-1, with D unresolved. Per the germline V gene, CDR1 is SNHLY and CDR2 is FYNNEI. With 8 bases removed from V and 4 bases from J, the gap between germline ends came to 14 bases. This CDR3 spans 13 amino acids. Based on the CDR3 plus reference TRBV2 and TRBJ1-1, the full variable domain is EPEVTQTPSHQVTQMGQEVILRCVPISNHLYFYWYRQILGQKVEFLVSFYNNEISEKSEIFDDQFSVERPDGSNFTLKIRSTKLEDSAMYFCASGSSWGTEAFFGQGTRLTVV.

The V and J genes are TRBV24-1 and TRBJ2-1; 10 nucleotides line up with TRBD2. The V and J ends lost 9 bases and 8 bases, in that order; junction bases with no gene match: 9. CDR1 and CDR2 from the germline V gene are KGHDR and SFDVKD. The CDR3 runs to 14 residues. The CDR3 reads CATQTSGISDEQFF. The CDR3 DNA reads as TGTGCCACCCAAACTAGCGGGATTTCGGATGAGCAGTTCTTC.

The chain carries TRBV11-2 and TRBJ2-7, with 12 bases aligning to TRBD2. The CDR3 length is 18 residues. Trimming at V came to 0 bases and at J to 7 bases, leaving 13 bases not matched to a gene. Germline values: CDR1 SGHAT, CDR2 FQNNGV. CDR3 sequence reads: CASSLDGRRRLAGDEQYF. The DNA of the CDR3 is TGTGCCAGCAGCTTAGATGGCCGTAGGAGACTAGCGGGGGATGAGCAGTACTTC.

This clone is a singleton in its sample. The chain joins TRBV29-1 to TRBJ2-3; D tentatively reads TRBD1 or TRBD2 (6 bases each). Trimming left V 6 bases short and J 3 bases short, with 13 bases between. This CDR3 is 13 amino acids long. Germline values: CDR1 SQVTM, CDR2 ANQGSEA. In DNA, the CDR3 is TGCAGCGTCAGAATAGGGGGGACAGATACGCAGTATTTT. Its translation: CSVRIGGTDTQYF.

The rearrangement joins TRBV11-2 to TRBJ1-1; D not certain. Trimming pared 3 bases from V and 1 base from J, leaving 6 bases between. The CDR3 is made up of 13 amino acids. Germline V gene sequence: CDR1 SGHAT, CDR2 FQNNGV. The CDR3 nucleotides read TGTGCCAGCAGCTTTCAGACGAACACTGAAGCTTTCTTT. Amino acid sequence: CASSFQTNTEAFF. The variable domain in full, completed from reference TRBV11-2 and TRBJ1-1, reads EAGVAQSPRYKIIEKRQSVAFWCNPISGHATLYWYQQILGQGPKLLIQFQNNGVVDDSQLPKDRFSAERLKGVDSTLKIQPAKLEDSAVYLCASSFQTNTEAFFGQGTRLTVV.

The rearrangement joins TRBV19 to TRBJ1-1, with a possible D match to TRBD1 (6 bases). Trimming took off 7 bases at V and 6 bases at J, with 18 bases between the two ends. Germline assignment: CDR1 LNHDA and CDR2 SQIVND (reference sequence). This CDR3 spans 14 amino acids. DNA for the CDR3: TGTGCCAGTATCCTGAGGGGGGGAGAGGCTGAAGCTTTCTTT. Translated: CASILRGGEAEAFF.

This chain joins TRBV19 and TRBJ1-2; D gene unclear. This CDR3 has 13 amino acids. Germline CDR1 LNHDA, CDR2 SQIVND (reference sequence). Trimming shortened V by 11 bases and J by 3 bases, and 16 bases separated the two germline ends. CDR3 bases: TGTGCCGGCCGAACAGCCCACTACTATGGCTACACCTTC. Its protein product is CAGRTAHYYGYTF.

The gene calls are TRBV6-5 and TRBJ1-6; 9 bases are a match to TRBD1. V lost 6 bases and J lost 11; bases outside the gene matches: 8. The CDR3 loop spans 14 amino acids. Per germline, CDR1 MNHEY and CDR2 SVGAGI. CDR3 nucleotides: TGTGCCAGCAGCGTAAACCGGGACAGGGCACCCCTCCACTTT. It translates to CASSVNRDRAPLHF.

This sequence joins TRBV13 and TRBJ2-1, with TRBD2 matching 9 bases. Germline V gives CDR1 PRHDT, CDR2 FYEKMQ (reference sequence). The CDR3 is 16 amino acids. Trimming at V came to 1 base and at J to 3 bases, leaving 4 bases not matched to a gene. CDR3 in amino acids: CASSLVGTSIYNEQFF. In DNA form, the CDR3 reads TGTGCCAGCAGCTTAGTTGGGACTAGCATCTACAATGAGCAGTTCTTC.

The chain combines TRBV24-1 with TRBJ1-1; 8 bases fit TRBD1. The CDR3 is 12 residues long. V shed 4 bases and J 9 bases; nucleotides not matched to a gene: 3. Germline V gives CDR1 KGHDR, CDR2 SFDVKD. The CDR3 DNA reads as TGTGCCACCAGTGACCTCAGGGGGCAAGCTTTCTTT. This sequence encodes CATSDLRGQAFF.

This chain uses TRBV10-3 with TRBJ2-4, with D tentatively TRBD1 (6 bases). In germline, CDR1 is ENHRY, CDR2 SYGVKD. V dropped 5 bases and J dropped 3 bases, with 17 bases sitting between them. The CDR3 contains 16 residues. The CDR3 region is CAISLTGTFDKNIQYF. The CDR3 nucleotides read TGTGCCATCAGTTTAACCGGGACATTTGACAAAAACATTCAGTACTTC.

This clone showed up just a few times. V and J are TRBV6-2 or TRBV6-3 and TRBJ1-2; 7 bases agree with TRBD1. The V and J ends lost 5 bases and 2 bases, in that order; junction bases with no gene match: 5. The CDR3 contains 14 residues. Germline CDR1 MNHEY, CDR2 SVGEGT. CDR3 sequence reads: CASSRAGGNYGYTF. The DNA of the CDR3 is TGTGCCAGCAGTCGGGCAGGGGGGAACTATGGCTACACCTTC.

V usage is TRBV12-3 or TRBV12-4 and J usage is TRBJ1-1, with a weak D call TRBD1 (5 bases). Between the trimmed V and J ends, which lost 5 bases and 8 bases, there was a span of 12 bases. CDR3 size: 12 residues. In nucleotides, the CDR3 is TGTGCCAGCAGTCCGGGACCTAACGAAGCTTTCTTT. This gives the protein CASSPGPNEAFF.

The chain joins TRBV4-2 to TRBJ2-1; TRBD1 agrees at 8 bases. V trimming: 4 bases; J trimming: 7 bases; junction bases outside the gene matches: 6. This CDR3 has 14 amino acids. CDR1 and CDR2 (germline): LGHNA, YNFKEQ. The CDR3 DNA reads TGTGCCAGCAGCCCTGACAGGGGTTTGAATGAGCAGTTCTTC. Its translation is CASSPDRGLNEQFF.

A remark on this clone: This sample includes further DNA sequences coding for the same CDR3. J is TRBJ2-1 and V is TRBV18, with D possibly matching TRBD1 (5 bases). Trimming left V 6 bases short and J 4 bases short, with 7 bases between. Germline lookup yields CDR1 KGHSH and CDR2 LQKENI. The CDR3 runs 12 residues. This chain's CDR3 is CASSQGYNEQFF. CDR3 coding DNA: TGTGCCAGCTCCCAGGGTTACAATGAGCAGTTCTTC.

The table lists this clone with a count of one. J is TRBJ2-2 and V is TRBV11-2; 9 bases line up with TRBD2. This CDR3 spans 15 amino acids. J was trimmed by 1 base and V by 3 bases; bases with no gene match: 0. The V gene's germline CDR1 is SGHAT and CDR2 FQNNGV. This chain's CDR3 is CASSFSGRNTGELFF. CDR3 DNA: TGTGCCAGCAGCTTTAGCGGGAGGAACACCGGGGAGCTGTTTTTT.

This chain links TRBV7-2 with TRBJ1-1; no clear D gene. V was shortened by 5 bases and J by 0 bases, with 13 bases between the two germline ends. From germline, CDR1 is SGHTA and CDR2 FQGNSA. CDR3 length: 15 amino acids. The CDR3 DNA reads as TGTGCCAGCAGCCCCCACCAGCTGATGAACACTGAAGCTTTCTTT. It yields the protein CASSPHQLMNTEAFF.

The chain uses TRBV7-9 and TRBJ2-3; D is perhaps TRBD2 (6 bases). Germline V CDR1 and CDR2: SEHNR, FQNEAQ (reference sequence). V lost 5 bases and J 0 bases, leaving 12 bases between the germline ends. This CDR3 is 15 amino acids long. CDR3 DNA sequence: TGTGCCAGCAGCCCGCGGGGAACTAGCACAGATACGCAGTATTTT. Translation gives CASSPRGTSTDTQYF.

This clone was counted between two and nine times. CDR3 in amino acids: CASSENGRGAFF. The CDR3 DNA reads TGTGCCAGCAGTGAAAACGGTCGGGGAGCTTTCTTT. The V gene is TRBV2, the J gene TRBJ1-1; D gene uncertain. Germline V CDR1 and CDR2: SNHLY, FYNNEI. V lost 2 bases and J 10 bases, leaving 11 bases between the germline ends. The CDR3 loop spans 12 amino acids.

V gene TRBV24-1 combines with J gene TRBJ1-1, with D perhaps TRBD1 (6 bases). The germline CDR1 and CDR2 sequences are KGHDR and SFDVKD. The V end lost 4 bases, the J end lost 5 bases, and 10 bases lay between the germline ends. This CDR3 has 13 residues. This CDR3 reads CATSDPTGTEAFF. CDR3 DNA sequence: TGTGCCACCAGTGACCCGACAGGAACTGAAGCTTTCTTT.

The gene calls are TRBV5-4 and TRBJ1-1, with D maybe TRBD1 (6 bases). V lost 4 bases to trimming and J lost 7 bases, with 20 bases between them. The CDR3 consists of 15 residues. Germline V gives CDR1 SGHNT, CDR2 YYREEE (reference sequence). The CDR3 loop is CASSPGAGTLIEAFF. The DNA of the CDR3 is TGTGCCAGCAGCCCCGGGGCAGGGACATTAATTGAAGCTTTCTTT.

In its sample, this clone was seen once. This chain connects TRBV30 to TRBJ1-1; D is ambiguous. This CDR3 spans 12 amino acids. The V gene lost 7 bases and the J gene lost 3 bases, with 12 bases spanning the gap. Germline V CDR1 and CDR2: GTSNPN, SVGIG (reference sequence). The chain's CDR3 is CASLEGDTEAFF. CDR3 in DNA: TGTGCCTCCCTTGAGGGTGACACTGAAGCTTTCTTT.

The table lists this clone with a count of one. The CDR3 region has the DNA TGTGCCAGCTCGTTCGACAGAGTCAATCAGCCCCAGCATTTT. Its protein product is CASSFDRVNQPQHF. The chain couples TRBV18 to TRBJ1-5; maybe TRBD1 (5 bases). Per germline, CDR1 KGHSH and CDR2 LQKENI. CDR3 length: 14 residues. Between the trimmed V and J ends, which lost 6 bases and 3 bases, there was a span of 12 bases.

The chain recombines TRBV11-2 with TRBJ2-7, with unresolved D. This CDR3 has 14 amino acids. The V end lost 1 base, the J end lost 2 bases, and 9 bases lay between the germline ends. CDR1 is SGHAT and CDR2 is FQNNGV in the germline V gene. The chain's CDR3 is CASSLAARTYEQYF. The CDR3 region has the DNA TGTGCCAGCAGCTTAGCGGCGCGGACCTACGAGCAGTACTTC.

This chain connects TRBV16 to TRBJ1-5; D remains ambiguous. V was trimmed by 0 bases and J by 7 bases, leaving 16 bases between them. CDR3 length equals 16 residues. Germline CDR1 KGHSY, CDR2 FQNENV. Here the CDR3 reads CASSQSQVRSVQPQHF. CDR3 nucleotide sequence: TGTGCCAGCAGCCAATCGCAGGTCAGGTCGGTCCAGCCCCAGCATTTT.

The rearrangement uses TRBV7-2 and TRBJ2-3, with TRBD1 identical over 7 bases. V gave up 5 bases and J gave up 0 bases; unmatched junction bases: 14. CDR3 length equals 18 residues. The V gene's germline CDR1 is SGHTA and CDR2 FQGNSA. The CDR3 is CASSLRGFAMTSTDTQYF. The CDR3 region has the DNA TGTGCCAGCAGCCTCAGGGGGTTCGCTATGACTAGCACAGATACGCAGTATTTT.

The chain combines TRBV19 with TRBJ1-4; tentative D call: TRBD1 (6 bases). Deletions cut 6 bases from V and 1 base from J, with 9 bases between. Germline CDR1 LNHDA, CDR2 SQIVND (reference sequence). CDR3 length equals 14 residues. As DNA, the CDR3 is TGTGCCAGTAGGCCGGGACAAACTAATGAAAAACTGTTTTTT. Translation gives CASRPGQTNEKLFF.

V and J are TRBV11-1 and TRBJ2-3; the D is unclear. The CDR3 is made up of 12 amino acids. Germline V gene lookup returns CDR1 SGHAT and CDR2 FQDESV (reference sequence). With 1 base removed from V and 6 bases from J, the gap between germline ends came to 5 bases. Written as DNA, the CDR3 is TGTGCCAGCAGCTTAGAGGTGGATACGCAGTATTTT. This encodes CASSLEVDTQYF.

Only a few counts were recorded for this clone. The rearrangement uses TRBV5-4 and TRBJ1-2; TRBD1 matches at 9 bases. V gave up 0 bases and J gave up 5 bases; unmatched junction bases: 5. The CDR3 is 15 residues long. The germline V gene has CDR1 SGHNT and CDR2 YYREEE (reference sequence). The CDR3 DNA sequence: TGTGCCAGCAGCTTGGCCGGGACAGGGCCTTATGGCTACACCTTC. This codes for CASSLAGTGPYGYTF. The full variable domain, completed using reference TRBV5-4 and TRBJ1-2, is ETGVTQSPTHLIKTRGQQVTLRCSSQSGHNTVSWYQQALGQGPQFIFQYYREEENGRGNFPPRFSGLQFPNYSSELNVNALELDDSALYLCASSLAGTGPYGYTFGSGTRLTVV.

The rearrangement uses TRBV9 and TRBJ2-1; the D gene is possibly TRBD2 (5 bases). The CDR3 totals 13 residues. In germline, CDR1 is SGDLS, CDR2 YYNGEE. The ends were cut back, 4 bases at V and 6 bases at J, with 11 bases in the middle. The CDR3 DNA reads as TGTGCCAGCAGCATAGGACTGGCCAATGAGCAGTTCTTC. It is translated as CASSIGLANEQFF.

This clone showed up just once. The chain has TRBV5-1 and TRBJ1-2, with no clear D. The CDR3 loop spans 13 amino acids. V lost 2 bases, J lost 8 bases, and 13 bases lay in between. Germline V gene lookup returns CDR1 SGHRS and CDR2 YFSETQ. Here the CDR3 reads CASSFGASNGYTF. CDR3 DNA sequence: TGCGCCAGCAGCTTTGGAGCCTCAAACGGCTACACCTTC.